Listed below are T cell receptor beta chains from one sample, sequenced in a study of glioma-infiltrating T cells after dendritic cell vaccination. Measured with immunoSEQ multiplex PCR; TCRdb has only the in-frame clones, and not every one. The data show around 100,000 clones, 80% to 85% seen once. The starting material was blood, obtained after dendritic cell vaccination. The receptors stem from a human donor with glioblastoma. Each CDR3 is given with its conserved first and last residue. The D gene is left open where the match is weak.

J gene,D gene,V gene,CDR3 length,CDR3 protein
TRBJ1-5,TRBD1,TRBV19,15,CASRKTGSSNQPQHF
TRBJ2-2,TRBD1,TRBV6-1,15,CASSEALGDRRELFF
TRBJ2-7,TRBD1,TRBV7-8,16,CASSLVGTGISYEQYF
TRBJ2-1,TRBD2,TRBV29-1,14,CSVGRGGPYNEQFF
TRBJ2-3,TRBD1,TRBV4-3,17,CASSLRQGSYLTDTQYF
TRBJ1-5,NA,TRBV19,13,CASSGVGGQPQHF
TRBJ2-1,NA,TRBV5-4,15,CASSLLQSPQNEQFF
TRBJ1-2,NA,TRBV10-3,13,CAISEDRPYGYTF
TRBJ2-7,NA,TRBV13,13,CASSLGKPHEQYF
TRBJ1-5,TRBD1,TRBV2,15,CASEGDREYNQPQHF
TRBJ1-1,NA,TRBV6-5,14,CASRGADYVTEAFF
TRBJ1-4,NA,TRBV5-4,15,CASSLGGGTNEKLFF